This TCR beta chain comes out of a study of blood T cell repertoires in COVID-19. As for the study in general: COVID-19 samples collected from the United States, Italy and Spain covered acute and convalescent phases. Sample material is recorded as cDNA or gDNA derived from T cells, B-cell-depleted T cells, or PBMCs.

Authors' methods: It was from reference gene primer amplification that nucleated cell counts were estimated. Libraries were prepared by immunoSEQ multiplex PCR; TCRdb keeps only in-frame clonotypes and omits some of them. D and trimming were read from the DNA, whereas the V and J calls and clone size are those reported in that table. The data hold around 78,000 clones, with around nine tenths observed a single time. The sequence was collected from a woman in her sixties with acute or convalescent COVID-19. What was sequenced was peripheral blood.

The CDR3 region is CASSLGQNNSPLHF. CDR3 nucleotides: TGCGCCAGCAGCTTGGGACAGAATAATTCACCCCTCCACTTT. The chain recombines TRBV5-1 with TRBJ1-6; a weak D match, TRBD1 (5 bases). Trimming shortened V by 0 bases and J by 5 bases, and 6 bases separated the two germline ends. The CDR3 is 14 residues long. The germline CDR1 and CDR2 sequences are SGHRS and YFSETQ.